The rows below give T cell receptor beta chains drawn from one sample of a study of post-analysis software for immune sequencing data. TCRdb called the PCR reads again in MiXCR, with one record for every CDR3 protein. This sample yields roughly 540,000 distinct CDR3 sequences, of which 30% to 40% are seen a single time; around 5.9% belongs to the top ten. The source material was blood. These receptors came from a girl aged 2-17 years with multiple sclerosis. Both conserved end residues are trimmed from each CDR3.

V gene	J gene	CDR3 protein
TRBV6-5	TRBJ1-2	ASSRQGNGYT
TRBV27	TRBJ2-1	ASSLGWLRDRANEQF
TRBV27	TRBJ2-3	ASSFIGPSGPDTQY
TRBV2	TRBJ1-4	ASSVHMSEKLF
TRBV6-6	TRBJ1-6	ASSYSRGRDSPLH
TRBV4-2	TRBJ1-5	ASSQGQGRDGNQPQH
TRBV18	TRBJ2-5	ASSRPGDETQY
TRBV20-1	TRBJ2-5	SALRSGGQQETQY
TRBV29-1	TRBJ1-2	SVVSEYGYT
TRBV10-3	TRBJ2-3	AISYRTSGGTGDTQY
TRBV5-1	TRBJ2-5	ASSRGTSGRYQETQY
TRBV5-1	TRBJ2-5	ASSLAVNGGSETQY
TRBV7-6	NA	ASSVIGTGNLQNEQY
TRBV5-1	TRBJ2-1	ASSLDYYNEQF
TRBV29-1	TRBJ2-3	SVEGRLAGGLGTDTQY
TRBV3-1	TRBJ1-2	ASSQETKAPSYGYT
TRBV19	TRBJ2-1	ASSTYYGDEQF
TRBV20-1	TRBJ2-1	SAIQTSGLYNEQF
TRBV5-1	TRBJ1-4	ASSLASTPNEKLF
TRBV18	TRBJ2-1	ASSPPAEVDEQF
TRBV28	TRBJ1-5	ASRTGLVQPQH
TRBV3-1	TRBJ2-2	ASSPSRNPGELF
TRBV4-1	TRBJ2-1	ASSQPTGDEQF
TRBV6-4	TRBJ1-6	ASAKGDNSPLH
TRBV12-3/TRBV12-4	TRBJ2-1	ASSVGQGVHNEQF
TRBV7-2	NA	ASSLASGGPYNEQY
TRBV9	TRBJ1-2	ASSTTSDGNYGYT
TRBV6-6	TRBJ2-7	ASSQRQGIYEQY
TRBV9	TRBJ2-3	ASSVGPSGGTDTQY
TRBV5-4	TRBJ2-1	ASSLRGAEQF
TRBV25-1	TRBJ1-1	ASSAGGGGTEAF
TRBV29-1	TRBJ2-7	SGHRDPSYEQY
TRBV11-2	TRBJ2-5	ASSTPTGFQETQY
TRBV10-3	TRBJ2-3	AVSESGGGAEDTQY
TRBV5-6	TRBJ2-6	TSSPTVGHSGANVLT
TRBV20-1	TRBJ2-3	SAQLGGSTDTQY
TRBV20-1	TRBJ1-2	SAWTGEGYT
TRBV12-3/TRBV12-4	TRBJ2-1	ASSPYGEQF
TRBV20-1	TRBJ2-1	SARAPTGEVFEF
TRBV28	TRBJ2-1	TSSEPPGTAYNEQF
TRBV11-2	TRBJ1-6	ASSQTWNSPLH
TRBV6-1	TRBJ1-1	ASRIPQGQGNTEAF
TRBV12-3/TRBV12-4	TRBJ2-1	ASSLLAGLGNEQF
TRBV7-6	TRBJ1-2	ASSLSGSGRVGYT
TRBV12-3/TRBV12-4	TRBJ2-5	ASSPFIGTGVQETQY
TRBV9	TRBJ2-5	ASSTSGGGGTQY
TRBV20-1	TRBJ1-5	SASVDRANQPQH
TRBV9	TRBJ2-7	ASSAAGAPSYEQY
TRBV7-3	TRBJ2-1	ASSLSGGNNEQF
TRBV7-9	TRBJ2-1	ASSPPDVASRNEQF
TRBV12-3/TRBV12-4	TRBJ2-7	ASSLARGTGDPYEQY
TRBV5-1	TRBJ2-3	ASSFFPGADTQY